The 24 T cell receptor beta chains below all came from one sample that was sequenced in a study of PD-1 blockade in classical Hodgkin lymphoma. Generated by immunoSEQ multiplex PCR, the TCRdb table keeps only in-frame clones and is missing some. The sample lists 90,000 to 100,000 clones, roughly 79% seen once, with approximately 15% in the top ten. With no exception, relapse followed autologous stem cell transplantation in all patients, and brentuximab vedotin exposure varied. Material: peripheral blood mononuclear cells (PBMCs), obtained before the second cycle of nivolumab. These receptors were obtained from a human donor with classical Hodgkin lymphoma.

V and J are TRBV7-5 and TRBJ1-5. TRBV7-5 is a recognized pseudogene. The CDR3 totals 18 residues. In DNA, the CDR3 is TGTGTCAGAAACCCCGTCTGCGGCCGTGAGGGTTCGAGTCAGCCCCAGCATTTT. This codes for CVRNPVCGREGSSQPQHF.

The chain uses TRBV18 and TRBJ2-7; 7 bases fit TRBD2. Unmatched junction bases numbered 10, after V lost 6 bases and J lost 5 bases. Germline CDR1 and CDR2: KGHSH and LQKENI. CDR3 length equals 14 residues. As DNA, the CDR3 is TGTGCCAGCTCTCCCTGGGCAGGGAGGGACGAGCAGTACTTC. Protein: CASSPWAGRDEQYF.

This chain connects TRBV5-1 to TRBJ2-3, with D uncertain. Trimming stripped 2 bases from V and 5 bases from J, with 6 bases between. There are 12 residues in the CDR3. Per the germline V gene, CDR1 is SGHRS and CDR2 is YFSETQ. The CDR3: CASSFSRDTQYF. DNA of the CDR3: TGCGCCAGCAGCTTTTCCCGAGATACGCAGTATTTT.

V is TRBV10-3 and J is TRBJ1-4, with D tentatively TRBD1 (5 bases). The CDR3 spans 14 residues. Germline CDR1 is ENHRY and CDR2 is SYGVKD. With 3 bases removed from V and 7 bases from J, the gap between germline ends came to 12 bases. CDR3 region: CAISDGGFREKLFF. The CDR3 region has the DNA TGTGCCATCAGTGATGGGGGGTTTCGTGAAAAACTGTTTTTT.

V usage is TRBV10-2 and J usage is TRBJ1-2; 9 nucleotides agree with TRBD1. The V gene's germline CDR1 is WSHSY and CDR2 SAAADI. With 9 bases clipped from V and 1 base from J, the junction kept 3 bases outside the gene matches. This CDR3 has 13 residues. CDR3 amino acids: CASGTGSNYGYTF. The CDR3 DNA is TGCGCCAGTGGGACAGGGAGTAACTATGGCTACACCTTC.

The CDR3 DNA follows: TGCGCCAGCAGCTTGACCGGGACTAGCGGGAGCACCGGGGAGCTGTTTTTT. Protein sequence: CASSLTGTSGSTGELFF. This chain connects TRBV5-1 to TRBJ2-2; 14 bases agree with TRBD2. This CDR3 spans 17 amino acids. Per germline, CDR1 SGHRS and CDR2 YFSETQ. The ends lost 1 base at V and 4 bases at J; junction bases unmatched: 3.

This clone turned up a few times. This chain uses TRBV10-3 with TRBJ1-5; 9 bases align to TRBD1. J gave up 7 bases and V 0 bases, and 4 bases lay outside the gene matches. From germline, CDR1 is ENHRY and CDR2 SYGVKD. The CDR3 spans 15 residues. CDR3 sequence: CAISESTGGRQPQHF. The CDR3 DNA reads as TGTGCCATCAGTGAGTCAACAGGGGGCAGACAGCCCCAGCATTTT.

As regards this clone: Compared with germline, one end of the junction differs, possibly owing to a read error. This chain connects TRBV29-1 to TRBJ2-3; TRBD1 aligns across 7 bases. The CDR3 loop spans 12 amino acids. Germline V gene sequence: CDR1 SQVTM, CDR2 ANQGSEA. CDR3 bases: TGCAGCGTTGTTTCGGGGACAGATACGCGGTATTTT. The encoded protein is CSVVSGTDTRYF.

The genes are TRBV19 and TRBJ1-5, with D unclear. The germline V gene has CDR1 LNHDA and CDR2 SQIVND (reference sequence). The CDR3 has 13 amino acids. Trimming left V 6 bases short and J 10 bases short, with 16 bases between. The chain's CDR3 is CASSPDGSIPQHF. DNA for the CDR3: TGTGCCAGTAGCCCCGATGGATCGATACCCCAGCATTTT.

The rearrangement uses TRBV6-5 and TRBJ2-7; 8 bases fit TRBD1. CDR3 length: 15 residues. The trim removed 6 bases at V and 2 bases at J, leaving 9 bases unmatched. The germline V gene encodes CDR1 MNHEY and CDR2 SVGAGI. The CDR3 sequence is CASRATGAPAYEQYF. The CDR3 DNA reads TGTGCCAGCAGAGCGACAGGGGCGCCCGCCTACGAGCAGTACTTC.

This clone came up a few times. The V and J genes are TRBV19 and TRBJ2-1, with D unclear. Germline CDR1 is LNHDA and CDR2 is SQIVND (reference sequence). V was clipped by 4 bases and J by 4 bases, with 14 bases between them. The CDR3 is 15 amino acids. The CDR3 nucleotides are TGTGCCAGTAGTACTCTGCAATCTAGGTACAATGAGCAGTTCTTC. Residues: CASSTLQSRYNEQFF.

The chain recombines TRBV9 with TRBJ2-1; perhaps D is TRBD1 or TRBD2 (5 bases each). Germline assignment: CDR1 SGDLS and CDR2 YYNGEE. Between the trimmed V and J ends, which lost 1 base and 9 bases, there was a span of 26 bases. This CDR3 region has 18 residues. The CDR3 sequence: CASSVRGASSHTTSEQFF. DNA for the CDR3: TGTGCCAGCAGCGTAAGAGGGGCTAGCTCTCATACTACAAGTGAGCAGTTCTTC.

This chain links TRBV6-6 with TRBJ2-7; a weak D match, TRBD1 (6 bases). CDR3 length equals 12 residues. CDR1 MNHNY and CDR2 SVGAGI come from the germline V gene (reference sequence). Between the trimmed V and J ends, which lost 5 bases and 5 bases, there was a span of 10 bases. The CDR3 DNA reads as TGTGCCAGCAGTACAGGGAGAGACGAGCAGTACTTC. Translated, it gives CASSTGRDEQYF.

This clone has just a few counts. J is TRBJ1-1 and V is TRBV6-6; D call uncertain. Germline V gene data show CDR1 as MNHNY and CDR2 as SVGAGI (reference sequence). Trimming pared 6 bases from V and 7 bases from J, leaving 9 bases between. This CDR3 has 11 amino acids. The DNA of the CDR3 is TGTGCCAGCAGCCAGGAGGTTGAAGCTTTCTTT. Amino acids: CASSQEVEAFF.

This sequence joins TRBV29-1 and TRBJ2-1; D uncertain. Germline V CDR1 and CDR2: SQVTM, ANQGSEA. The CDR3 consists of 16 residues. V shed 0 bases and J shed 6 bases, with 18 bases lying between them. The CDR3 nucleotides read TGCAGCGTTGAAGATCCGGGCGGCCAGTATTTCAATGAGCAGTTCTTC. Translating it yields CSVEDPGGQYFNEQFF.

The chain carries TRBV27 and TRBJ2-7; a weak D match, TRBD1 (6 bases). Germline CDR1 and CDR2: MNHEY and SMNVEV (reference sequence). The germline V and J ends were trimmed by 10 bases and 1 base, with 17 bases remaining between them. The CDR3 length is 14 residues. Written as DNA, the CDR3 is TGTGCCACCCCAGGGGCGGCTAGGTCCTACGAGCAGTACTTC. It translates to CATPGAARSYEQYF.

This chain uses TRBV19 with TRBJ2-2, with 10 bases lining up with TRBD1. The V gene's germline CDR1 is LNHDA and CDR2 SQIVND (reference sequence). The CDR3 sequence is 15 residues long. V shed 8 bases, J shed 5 bases, and the junction held 8 bases outside the gene matches. The CDR3 DNA sequence: TGTGCCAGTTCAGGGGACAGGGGAGGGACCGGGGAGCTGTTTTTT. Translating it yields CASSGDRGGTGELFF.

The chain has TRBV10-3 and TRBJ2-3, with 7 bases identical to TRBD2. Germline lookup yields CDR1 ENHRY and CDR2 SYGVKD. The CDR3 covers 14 residues. V gave up 4 bases and J gave up 6 bases; unmatched junction bases: 7. For the CDR3, the DNA is TGTGCCATCAGTGGAGGAATAGCGGGCGATACGCAGTATTTT. Translated, it gives CAISGGIAGDTQYF.

The chain is built from TRBV6-6 and TRBJ2-1, with 9 positions matching TRBD2. This CDR3 has 16 amino acids. The germline CDR1 and CDR2 sequences are MNHNY and SVGAGI (reference sequence). The V and J ends lost 6 bases and 4 bases, in that order; junction bases with no gene match: 10. The CDR3: CASRPLAGEGYNEQFF. Written as DNA, the CDR3 is TGTGCCAGCAGACCATTAGCGGGAGAGGGGTACAATGAGCAGTTCTTC.

In its sample, this clone was seen once. V usage is TRBV7-2 and J usage is TRBJ1-1, with a tentative D call TRBD1 (6 bases). With 4 bases removed from V and 5 bases from J, the gap between germline ends came to 17 bases. CDR3 length equals 15 residues. Germline V lookup: CDR1 SGHTA, CDR2 FQGNSA. For the CDR3, the DNA is TGTGCCAGCAGCTCCAAGATAGGGGGAGGGACTGAAGCTTTCTTT. Translation gives CASSSKIGGGTEAFF.

This clone has only one observation. The chain has TRBV6-5 and TRBJ2-1; 7 bases fit TRBD2. The J segment lost 5 bases and the V segment lost 6 bases, leaving 10 bases of the junction unmatched. The CDR3 extends over 15 amino acids. Germline loops: CDR1 MNHEY, CDR2 SVGAGI. In DNA, the CDR3 is TGTGCCAGCAGCCCGCTGGGAGGGCGAAACAATGAGCAGTTCTTC. It is translated as CASSPLGGRNNEQFF.

This chain connects TRBV5-5 to TRBJ2-2, with TRBD2 identical over 11 bases. CDR3 length equals 16 residues. V gave up 4 bases and J gave up 1 base; unmatched junction bases: 3. Germline V gene sequence: CDR1 SGHKS, CDR2 YYEKEE (reference sequence). CDR3: CASSPLAGGNTGELFF. The CDR3 DNA sequence: TGTGCCAGCAGCCCCCTAGCGGGAGGGAACACCGGGGAGCTGTTTTTT.

The chain combines TRBV6-6 with TRBJ2-7; no clear D. V lost 7 bases and J 7 bases, leaving 20 bases between the germline ends. The CDR3 is made up of 14 amino acids. Germline V gives CDR1 MNHNY, CDR2 SVGAGI (reference sequence). The CDR3 region is CASNRDGSVKEQYF. As DNA, the CDR3 is TGTGCCAGCAACCGAGACGGGTCCGTGAAGGAGCAGTACTTC.

The chain recombines TRBV5-4 with TRBJ2-4, with D perhaps matching TRBD1 (5 bases). V was clipped by 0 bases and J by 1 base, with 11 bases between them. This CDR3 region has 16 residues. Germline V gives CDR1 SGHNT, CDR2 YYREEE (reference sequence). CDR3 in DNA: TGTGCCAGCAGCTTGGGGGGCAAGTCGGCCAAAAACATTCAGTACTTC. This gives the protein CASSLGGKSAKNIQYF. Full variable domain (remainder filled in from reference TRBV5-4 and TRBJ2-4): ETGVTQSPTHLIKTRGQQVTLRCSSQSGHNTVSWYQQALGQGPQFIFQYYREEENGRGNFPPRFSGLQFPNYSSELNVNALELDDSALYLCASSLGGKSAKNIQYFGAGTRLSVL.